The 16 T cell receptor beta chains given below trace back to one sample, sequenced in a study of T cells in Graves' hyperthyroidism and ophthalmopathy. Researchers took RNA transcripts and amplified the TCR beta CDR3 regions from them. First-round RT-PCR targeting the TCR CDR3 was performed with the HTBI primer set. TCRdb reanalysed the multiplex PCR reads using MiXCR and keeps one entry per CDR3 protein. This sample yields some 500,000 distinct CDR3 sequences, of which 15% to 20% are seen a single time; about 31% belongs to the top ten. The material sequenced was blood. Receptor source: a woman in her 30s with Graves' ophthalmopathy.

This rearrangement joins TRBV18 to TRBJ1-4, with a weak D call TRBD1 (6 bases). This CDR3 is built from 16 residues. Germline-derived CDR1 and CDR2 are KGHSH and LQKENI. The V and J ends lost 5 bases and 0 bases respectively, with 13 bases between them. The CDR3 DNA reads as TGTGCCAGCTCAGCCGGACAGACTGCAACTAATGAAAAACTGTTTTTT. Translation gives CASSAGQTATNEKLFF. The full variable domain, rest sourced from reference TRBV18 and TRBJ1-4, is NAGVMQNPRHLVRRRGQEARLRCSPMKGHSHVYWYRQLPEEGLKFMVYLQKENIIDESGMPKERFSAEFPKEGPSILRIQQVVRGDSAAYFCASSAGQTATNEKLFFGSGTQLSVL.

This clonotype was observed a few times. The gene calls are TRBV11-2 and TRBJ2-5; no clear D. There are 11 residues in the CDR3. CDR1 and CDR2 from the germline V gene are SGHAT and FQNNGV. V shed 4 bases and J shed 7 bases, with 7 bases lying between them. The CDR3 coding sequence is TGTGCCAGCAGCTCGGGTTCGACCCAGTACTTC. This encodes CASSSGSTQYF.

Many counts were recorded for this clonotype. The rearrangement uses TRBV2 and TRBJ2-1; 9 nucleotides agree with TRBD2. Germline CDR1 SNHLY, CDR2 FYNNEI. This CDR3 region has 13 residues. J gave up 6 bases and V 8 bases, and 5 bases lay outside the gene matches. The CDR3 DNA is TGTGCCAGCCCTGGACTAGCGATCAATGAGCAGTTCTTC. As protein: CASPGLAINEQFF.

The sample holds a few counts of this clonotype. CDR3 amino acids: CASSQVGSGYTF. DNA of the CDR3: TGCGCCAGCAGCCAAGTCGGCTCTGGCTACACCTTC. This rearrangement joins TRBV4-1 to TRBJ1-2; D not resolved. Between the trimmed V and J ends, which lost 1 base and 7 bases, there was a span of 7 bases. This CDR3 spans 12 amino acids. Germline V gene data show CDR1 as MGHRA and CDR2 as YSYEKL.

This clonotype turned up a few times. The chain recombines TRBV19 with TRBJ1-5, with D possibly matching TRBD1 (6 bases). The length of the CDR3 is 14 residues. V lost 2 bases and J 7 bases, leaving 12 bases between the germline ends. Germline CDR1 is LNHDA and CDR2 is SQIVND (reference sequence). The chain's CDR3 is CASSIQGREQPQHF. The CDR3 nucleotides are TGTGCCAGTAGTATACAGGGGCGGGAGCAGCCCCAGCATTTT.

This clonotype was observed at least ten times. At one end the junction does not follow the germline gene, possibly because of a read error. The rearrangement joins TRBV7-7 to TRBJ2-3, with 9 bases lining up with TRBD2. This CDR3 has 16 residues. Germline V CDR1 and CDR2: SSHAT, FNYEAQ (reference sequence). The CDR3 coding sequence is TGTGCTAGCAGCTTAGGTGGGCTAGCGGGAAGAGATACGCAGTATTTT. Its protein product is CASSLGGLAGRDTQYF.

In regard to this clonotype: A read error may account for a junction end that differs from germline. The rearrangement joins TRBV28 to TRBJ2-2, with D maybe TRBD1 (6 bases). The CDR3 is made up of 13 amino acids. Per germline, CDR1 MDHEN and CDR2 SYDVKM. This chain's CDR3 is CASRYRVTGEPFF. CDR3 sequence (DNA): TGTGCCAGCAGGTACAGGGTGACCGGGGAGCCGTTTTTT.

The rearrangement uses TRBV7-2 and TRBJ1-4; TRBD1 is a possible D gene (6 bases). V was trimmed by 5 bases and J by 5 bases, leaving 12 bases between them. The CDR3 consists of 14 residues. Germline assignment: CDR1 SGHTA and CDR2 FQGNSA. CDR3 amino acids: CASSPLTGNEKLFF. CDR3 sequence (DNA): TGTGCCAGCAGCCCCCTAACAGGGAATGAAAAACTGTTTTTT.

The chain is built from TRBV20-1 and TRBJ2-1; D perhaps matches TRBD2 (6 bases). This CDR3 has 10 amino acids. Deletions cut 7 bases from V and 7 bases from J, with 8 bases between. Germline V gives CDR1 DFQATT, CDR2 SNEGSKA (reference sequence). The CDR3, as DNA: TGCAGTGGGGAGGATAATGAGCAGTTCTTC. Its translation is CSGEDNEQFF.

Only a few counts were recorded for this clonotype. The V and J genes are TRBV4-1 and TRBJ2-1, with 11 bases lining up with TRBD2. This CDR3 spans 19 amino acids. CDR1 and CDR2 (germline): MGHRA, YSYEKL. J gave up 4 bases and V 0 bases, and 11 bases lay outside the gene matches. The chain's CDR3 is CASSQEGLAGSTSYNEQFF. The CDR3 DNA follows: TGCGCCAGCAGCCAAGAAGGACTAGCGGGCTCGACGAGTTACAATGAGCAGTTCTTC.

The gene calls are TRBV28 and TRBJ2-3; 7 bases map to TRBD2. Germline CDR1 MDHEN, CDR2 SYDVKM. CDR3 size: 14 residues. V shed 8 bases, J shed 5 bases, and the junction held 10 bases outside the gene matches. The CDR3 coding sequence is TGTGCCAGCTGGTCCGGCGGGAGAAGAGATACGCAGTATTTT. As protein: CASWSGGRRDTQYF.

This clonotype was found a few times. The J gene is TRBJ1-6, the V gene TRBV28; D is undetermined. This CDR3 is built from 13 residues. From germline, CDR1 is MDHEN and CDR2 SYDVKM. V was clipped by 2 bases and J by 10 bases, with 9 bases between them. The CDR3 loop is CASSLKMQSPLHF. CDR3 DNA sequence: TGTGCCAGCAGTTTAAAGATGCAGTCACCCCTCCACTTT. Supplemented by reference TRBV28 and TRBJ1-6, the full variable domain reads DVKVTQSSRYLVKRTGEKVFLECVQDMDHENMFWYRQDPGLGLRLIYFSYDVKMKEKGDIPEGYSVSREKKERFSLILESASTNQTSMYLCASSLKMQSPLHFGNGTRLTVT.

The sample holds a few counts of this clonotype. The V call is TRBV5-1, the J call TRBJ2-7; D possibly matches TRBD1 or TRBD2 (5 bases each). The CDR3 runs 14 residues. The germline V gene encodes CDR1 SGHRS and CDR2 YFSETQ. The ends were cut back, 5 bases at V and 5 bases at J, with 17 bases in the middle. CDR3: CASSYARDVDEQYF. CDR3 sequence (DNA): TGCGCCAGCAGTTATGCCCGGGACGTCGACGAGCAGTACTTC.

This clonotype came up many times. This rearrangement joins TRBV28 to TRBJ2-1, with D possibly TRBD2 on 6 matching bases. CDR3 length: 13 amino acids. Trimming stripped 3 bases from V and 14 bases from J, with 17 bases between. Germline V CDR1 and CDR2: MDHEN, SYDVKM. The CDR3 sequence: CASSLGLRDFEFF. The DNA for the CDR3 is TGTGCCAGCAGTTTGGGTTTGCGGGACTTTGAGTTCTTC.

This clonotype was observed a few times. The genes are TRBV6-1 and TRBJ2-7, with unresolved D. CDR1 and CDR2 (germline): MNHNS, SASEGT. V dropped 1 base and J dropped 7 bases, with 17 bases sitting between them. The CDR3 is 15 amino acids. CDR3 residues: CASSEERTRWWEQYF. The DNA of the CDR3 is TGTGCCAGCAGTGAAGAGAGGACCCGATGGTGGGAGCAGTACTTC.

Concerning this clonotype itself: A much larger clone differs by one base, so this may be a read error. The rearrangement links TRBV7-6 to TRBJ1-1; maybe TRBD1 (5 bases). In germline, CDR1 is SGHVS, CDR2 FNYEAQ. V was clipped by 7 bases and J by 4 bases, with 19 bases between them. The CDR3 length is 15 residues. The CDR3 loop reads CASNPAGTRSTEAFF. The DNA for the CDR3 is TGTGCCAGCAACCCTGCCGGGACTAGGAGCACTGAAGCTTTCTTT.